This T cell receptor beta chain was sequenced in a study of T-cell memory formation after mild COVID-19. General study findings and limits: Cross-reactive memory apparently joined, as some responding clones appeared in pre-infection memory. Nothing showed for sure that second-wave clones peaking on day 37 were SARS-CoV-2 specific. Mostly located in CM and EM were contracting CD4+ clones, with contracting CD8+ clones located in EMRA.

The CDR3 consists of 16 residues. V was clipped by 10 bases and J by 0 bases, with 16 bases between them. Germline V gene lookup returns CDR1 SGHTA and CDR2 FQGNSA. This clonotype was seen a few times. Antigen unknown. The TCR alpha and TCR beta cDNA libraries, bearing sample barcodes and UMIs, were generated by 5'RACE using constant-segment primers. TCRdb reprocessed the 5' RACE reads with MiXCR, giving one entry per CDR3 protein. The table records a few hundred thousand distinct CDR3 sequences, roughly a sixth of them present only once. The gene calls are TRBV7-2 and TRBJ2-6; D gene unclear. Material for sequencing was PBMCs or a T cell subset sorted from them (not recorded which). This sequence was found in a young man who had mild COVID-19 (a few samples of this study predate the infection). Cell type and time point are not known. The CDR3 DNA reads TGTGCCACCCGGGCGACCCCCAGCTCTGGGGCCAACGTCCTGACTTTC. Translation gives CATRATPSSGANVLTF. The entire variable domain, with the rest obtained from reference TRBV7-2 and TRBJ2-6, is as follows: GAGVSQSPSNKVTEKGKDVELRCDPISGHTALYWYRQSLGQGLEFLIYFQGNSAPDKSGLPSDRFSAERTGGSVSTLTIQRTQQEDSAVYLCATRATPSSGANVLTFGAGSRLTVL.